These 18 T cell receptor beta chains came from one sample sequenced in a study of blood T cell repertoires in COVID-19. Profiled with immunoSEQ multiplex PCR; TCRdb holds only in-frame clones, not every one. The sample includes more than 300,000 clones, 80% to 90% seen only once; the top ten take about 6%. The sample consisted of peripheral blood. All receptors derive from a man younger than 35 who had recovered from COVID-19.

This clone occurred once. The rearrangement joins TRBV19 to TRBJ2-1; 14 positions agree with TRBD2. This CDR3 spans 16 amino acids. J lost 10 bases, V lost 6 bases, and 11 bases had no gene match. From germline, CDR1 is LNHDA and CDR2 SQIVND (reference sequence). CDR3 sequence reads: CASSINGGLAGEEQFF. CDR3 sequence (DNA): TGTGCCAGTAGCATCAATGGGGGACTAGCGGGAGAGGAGCAGTTCTTC.

The V gene is TRBV14, the J gene TRBJ2-4; 9 bases align to TRBD1. The junction had 4 bases not matched to a gene; V was cut back by 4 bases and J by 9 bases. Germline V lookup: CDR1 SGHDN, CDR2 FVKESK. The length of the CDR3 is 13 residues. The CDR3 loop reads CASSPGTGSIQYF. DNA of the CDR3: TGTGCCAGCAGCCCCGGGACAGGGAGCATTCAGTACTTC.

The chain uses TRBV6-1 and TRBJ1-3; unclear D gene. V was pared by 2 bases and J by 7 bases, with 12 bases between. The CDR3 runs 14 residues. Germline values: CDR1 MNHNS, CDR2 SASEGT. CDR3 nucleotides: TGTGCCAGCAGTGAACTTGCGCGCCGGAACACCATATATTTT. Protein: CASSELARRNTIYF.

V usage is TRBV10-3 and J usage is TRBJ2-2; D might be TRBD1 (8 bases). V lost 0 bases to trimming and J lost 7 bases, with 15 bases between them. The CDR3 totals 16 residues. Germline loops: CDR1 ENHRY, CDR2 SYGVKD. The CDR3 DNA is TGTGCCATCAGTGAGTCACAGGGGGGGAGCCGCGGGGAGCTGTTTTTT. Its protein product is CAISESQGGSRGELFF.

A single count supports this clone. The rearrangement links TRBV29-1 to TRBJ2-7; the match to TRBD2 covers 9 bases. Germline values: CDR1 SQVTM, CDR2 ANQGSEA. This CDR3 is built from 14 residues. J lost 3 bases, V lost 4 bases, and 7 bases had no gene match. The CDR3 is CSVVSASGNYEQYF. In DNA, the CDR3 is TGCAGCGTTGTATCGGCTAGCGGGAACTACGAGCAGTACTTC.

The chain employs TRBV7-6 and TRBJ2-3, with 7 bases aligning to TRBD2. Germline-derived CDR1 and CDR2 are SGHVS and FNYEAQ. The ends lost 5 bases at V and 7 bases at J; junction bases unmatched: 12. CDR3 size: 15 residues. As DNA, the CDR3 is TGTGCCAGCAGCGGGGGAGGGATTACTAGCTATACGCAGTATTTT. This codes for CASSGGGITSYTQYF.

The rearrangement joins TRBV6-5 to TRBJ1-3, with D possibly being TRBD1 (6 bases). V was shortened by 0 bases and J by 2 bases, with 11 bases between the two germline ends. Germline CDR1 MNHEY, CDR2 SVGAGI. The CDR3 covers 16 residues. CDR3 sequence reads: CASSYSRWGPGNTIYF. The CDR3 DNA is TGTGCCAGCAGTTACTCGAGGTGGGGGCCTGGAAACACCATATATTTT.

The V call is TRBV20-1, the J call TRBJ1-1, with unresolved D. The CDR3 totals 13 residues. Germline V lookup: CDR1 DFQATT, CDR2 SNEGSKA (reference sequence). The germline V and J ends were trimmed by 3 bases and 4 bases, with 12 bases remaining between them. The CDR3 bases are TGCAGTGCTAGTGGGGTCGCGGCCACTGAAGCTTTCTTT. Amino acids: CSASGVAATEAFF.

V and J are TRBV29-1 and TRBJ1-2, with 9 bases matching TRBD1. The CDR3 totals 14 residues. J gave up 2 bases and V 5 bases, and 6 bases lay outside the gene matches. CDR1 SQVTM and CDR2 ANQGSEA come from the germline V gene. This CDR3 reads CSVLDRGGNYGYTF. The CDR3 region has the DNA TGCAGCGTTTTGGACAGGGGAGGAAACTATGGCTACACCTTC.

The CDR3 DNA reads TGTGCCACCAGCAGAGAGGGACAGGGGGCCCGCGAGCAGTACTTC. Amino acid sequence: CATSREGQGAREQYF. The V and J genes are TRBV15 and TRBJ2-7; 12 bases are a match to TRBD1. The CDR3 contains 15 residues. V lost 0 bases, J lost 6 bases, and 3 bases stayed unmatched. Germline V gene sequence: CDR1 LNHNV, CDR2 YYDKDF (reference sequence).

The gene calls are TRBV18 and TRBJ2-4; no firm D call. The ends were cut back, 2 bases at V and 0 bases at J, with 11 bases in the middle. Germline lookup yields CDR1 KGHSH and CDR2 LQKENI. The CDR3 has 16 amino acids. The CDR3 bases are TGTGCCAGCTCACCATCACCGGGTCTAGCCAAAAACATTCAGTACTTC. Its translation: CASSPSPGLAKNIQYF.

The V gene is TRBV2, the J gene TRBJ1-1; D possibly corresponds to TRBD1 (5 bases). This CDR3 is 12 amino acids long. CDR1 and CDR2 (germline): SNHLY, FYNNEI. V dropped 4 bases and J dropped 7 bases, with 10 bases sitting between them. This CDR3 is CASSGSGLEAFF. Written as DNA, the CDR3 is TGTGCCAGCAGTGGGTCAGGGCTTGAAGCTTTCTTT.

V is TRBV5-1 and J is TRBJ1-1; D is possibly TRBD1 (6 bases). Per the germline V gene, CDR1 is SGHRS and CDR2 is YFSETQ. Trimming removed 0 bases at V and 1 base at J, with 16 bases between. The CDR3 has 17 residues. CDR3 bases: TGCGCCAGCAGCTTGGACGGGGGGCGGAAGGAGAACACTGAAGCTTTCTTT. Residues: CASSLDGGRKENTEAFF.

The V gene is TRBV5-1, the J gene TRBJ2-1; maybe TRBD1 (8 bases). Germline V gene data show CDR1 as SGHRS and CDR2 as YFSETQ. There are 15 residues in the CDR3. V lost 5 bases to trimming and J lost 8 bases, with 20 bases between them. The CDR3, as DNA: TGCGCCAGCAGGGGCGGGACAGGAGGGAGGGATGAGCAGTTCTTC. This translates into CASRGGTGGRDEQFF. Full variable domain (outside the CDR3, taken from reference TRBV5-1 and TRBJ2-1): KAGVTQTPRYLIKTRGQQVTLSCSPISGHRSVSWYQQTPGQGLQFLFEYFSETQRNKGNFPGRFSGRQFSNSRSEMNVSTLELGDSALYLCASRGGTGGRDEQFFGPGTRLTVL.

This sequence joins TRBV29-1 and TRBJ1-5; tentative D call: TRBD1 (6 bases). There are 14 residues in the CDR3. V lost 4 bases to trimming and J lost 4 bases, with 14 bases between them. Germline V lookup: CDR1 SQVTM, CDR2 ANQGSEA. As DNA, the CDR3 is TGCAGCGTTGGTACAGGGAGCAGAAATCAGCCCCAGCATTTT. Translation gives CSVGTGSRNQPQHF.

The chain links TRBV11-1 to TRBJ2-7, with a possible D match to TRBD2 (5 bases). Trimming cost V 3 bases and J 2 bases, with 8 bases left between them. CDR1 is SGHAT and CDR2 is FQDESV in the germline V gene (reference sequence). This CDR3 is 13 amino acids long. CDR3 residues: CASSFSGTYEQYF. The CDR3 DNA reads TGTGCCAGCAGCTTTTCCGGGACCTACGAGCAGTACTTC. Full variable domain (outside the CDR3, taken from reference TRBV11-1 and TRBJ2-7): EAEVAQSPRYKITEKSQAVAFWCDPISGHATLYWYRQILGQGPELLVQFQDESVVDDSQLPKDRFSAERLKGVDSTLKIQPAELGDSAMYLCASSFSGTYEQYFGPGTRLTVT.

The rearrangement links TRBV12-3 or TRBV12-4 to TRBJ1-2; a possible D gene is TRBD1 (5 bases). V lost 5 bases to trimming and J lost 4 bases, with 11 bases between them. The CDR3 is made up of 13 amino acids. The CDR3 region has the DNA TGTGCCAGCAGTCCCAACGGGGGCTATGGCTACACCTTC. This sequence encodes CASSPNGGYGYTF.

V usage is TRBV6-6 and J usage is TRBJ1-4; D is ambiguous. Germline values: CDR1 MNHNY, CDR2 SVGAGI (reference sequence). CDR3 length equals 14 residues. Trimming left V 7 bases short and J 7 bases short, with 16 bases between. The CDR3 nucleotides are TGTGCCAGCATCAAAGGAGGGCTTGGTGAAAAACTGTTTTTT. The encoded protein is CASIKGGLGEKLFF.